Below, 3 T cell receptor beta chains from the same sample are listed, as sequenced in a study of blood T cell repertoires in COVID-19 (dated by TCRdb to the early 2020s). The receptor library was made with the immunoSEQ multiplex PCR assay. TCRdb mirrors the immuneACCESS table, restricted to in-frame sequences. Some clones are absent from its copies; in checked studies, under half trace to an unresolved V gene, and the reason for the others is unknown. The sample table records about 13,000 clones; approximately 72% of these occur just once. The leading ten clones occupy roughly 41% of the sample. Sequencing was performed on peripheral blood. The receptor source for this set is a woman at least 80 years old with acute or convalescent COVID-19.

This clone was seen once. V gene TRBV7-6 combines with J gene TRBJ2-5; weak D call: TRBD1 (6 bases). The V end lost 5 bases, the J end lost 10 bases, and 17 bases lay between the germline ends. This CDR3 spans 13 amino acids. Germline CDR1 SGHVS, CDR2 FNYEAQ. The CDR3 loop is CASSRQAPPDQYF. Here the CDR3 DNA reads TGTGCCAGCAGCCGACAGGCCCCCCCAGACCAGTACTTC. Using reference TRBV7-6 and TRBJ2-5 for the parts outside the CDR3, the full variable domain is GAGVSQSPRYKVTKRGQDVALRCDPISGHVSLYWYRQALGQGPEFLTYFNYEAQQDKSGLPNDRFSAERPEGSISTLTIQRTEQRDSAMYRCASSRQAPPDQYFGPGTRLLVL.

The chain couples TRBV7-2 to TRBJ1-4; D is possibly TRBD1 (5 bases). CDR3 length: 15 amino acids. Germline CDR1 and CDR2: SGHTA and FQGNSA. V dropped 5 bases and J dropped 5 bases, with 15 bases sitting between them. CDR3 DNA sequence: TGTGCCAGCAGCCAAGCTAACAGGCCCAATGAAAAACTGTTTTTT. Translating it yields CASSQANRPNEKLFF.

This clone appeared once. V usage is TRBV28 and J usage is TRBJ1-4; 7 nucleotides match TRBD1. Germline loops: CDR1 MDHEN, CDR2 SYDVKM. Trimming at V came to 6 bases and at J to 8 bases, leaving 12 bases not matched to a gene. CDR3 size: 15 residues. The CDR3 here is CASRPAGGTIEKLFF. The CDR3 nucleotides read TGTGCCAGCAGACCCGCAGGGGGAACAATCGAAAAACTGTTTTTT.